Included here is one T cell receptor (beta chain) sequence, with context. Its matching antigen is unknown. The PCR made use of 60 Vbeta and 13 Jbeta primers. TCRdb's table, derived via immunoSEQ multiplex PCR, lists solely in-frame clones and lacks some. The sample shows 120,000 to 150,000 clones, almost 80% of them seen only once. The data derive from a study of cytomegalovirus exposure and HLA in healthy donors. Notes on the study in general: An Asian-associated ancestry cluster reportedly showed fewer N-insertions than the roughly 700-donor mean in a later analysis. TCR beta V segments were, for the most part, productive about 87% or about 30% of the time in an earlier analysis. Using the classifier, cytomegalovirus status was reportedly diagnosed with high specificity and sensitivity.

V lost 5 bases to trimming and J lost 7 bases, with 15 bases between them. The germline V gene has CDR1 SGHTA and CDR2 FQGNSA. The CDR3 contains 13 residues. Samples came from healthy bone marrow donors. Sequencing was done on a sample of PBMCs. This receptor was obtained from a woman between 40 and 55 years old in good health and CMV-seropositive. The chain joins TRBV7-2 to TRBJ2-7; D may be TRBD2 (6 bases). The chain's CDR3 is CASSKAWGEEQYF. DNA for the CDR3: TGTGCCAGCAGCAAAGCCTGGGGGGAAGAGCAGTACTTC.